This T cell receptor beta chain is from a study of cytomegalovirus exposure and HLA in healthy donors. Researchers ran the PCR with 60 Vbeta and 13 Jbeta primers. Here immunoSEQ multiplex PCR was the method, and the copy in TCRdb shows in-frame clones only, minus some. This sample yields about 200,000 clones, of which about nine tenths are seen a single time; less than 1.3% belongs to the top ten. A word on this clone: Antigen unknown.

Overall study findings and caveats: The study listed 164 cytomegalovirus-associated TCR beta chains. CMV serostatus was the only recorded immune exposure for donors.

The source is a boy aged 2 to 10 in good health and CMV-seronegative. The sample consisted of PBMCs.

CDR3 in amino acids: CAWSLAGEWDTQYF. The CDR3 DNA reads as TGTGCCTGGAGTTTAGCGGGAGAATGGGATACGCAGTATTTT. This sequence joins TRBV30 and TRBJ2-3, with 9 bases that match TRBD2. CDR3 length: 14 residues. J lost 6 bases, V lost 2 bases, and 6 bases had no gene match. Germline assignment: CDR1 GTSNPN and CDR2 SVGIG (reference sequence). Complete variable domain (other parts from reference TRBV30 and TRBJ2-3): SQTIHQWPATLVQPVGSPLSLECTVEGTSNPNLYWYRQAAGRGLQLLFYSVGIGQISSEVPQNLSASRPQDRQFILSSKKLLLSDSGFYLCAWSLAGEWDTQYFGPGTRLTVL.